These 3 T cell receptor beta chains were sequenced from one sample in a study of OX40 agonist ivuxolimab in advanced cancers. Here immunoSEQ multiplex PCR was the method, and the copy in TCRdb shows in-frame clones only, minus some. The data contain roughly 17,000 clones, roughly 74% of them singletons. Sample: CD4+ or CD8+ T cells sorted from blood, taken in a trial of the OX40 agonist ivuxolimab. All receptors come from an adult with an advanced solid tumor such as melanoma, head and neck, liver or kidney cancer.

This clone is a singleton in its sample. The chain links TRBV28 to TRBJ1-4; D is ambiguous. Germline V gives CDR1 MDHEN, CDR2 SYDVKM. The CDR3 spans 14 residues. Trimming removed 4 bases from V and 1 base from J, with 7 bases in between. CDR3 region: CASSYGLTNEKLFF. Written as DNA, the CDR3 is TGTGCCAGCAGTTATGGGCTAACTAATGAAAAACTGTTTTTT.

The chain has TRBV27 and TRBJ2-5; 12 positions agree with TRBD2. Judging by the DNA end, TRBJ2-7 fits better; the J call may be wrong. The germline V gene encodes CDR1 MNHEY and CDR2 SMNVEV (reference sequence). This CDR3 comprises 18 residues. In DNA, the CDR3 is TGTGCCAGCAGTAAAGAGGGTCTAGCGGGAGGGCCACTGAGCGAGCAGTACTTC. Its translation is CASSKEGLAGGPLSEQYF.

This chain connects TRBV18 to TRBJ2-1; tentatively, D is TRBD1 or TRBD2 (5 bases each). Germline CDR1 reads KGHSH; CDR2 reads LQKENI. The CDR3 has 13 residues. Trimming took 4 bases from V and 7 from J, leaving 11 bases between them. CDR3 protein: CASSLGRGNEQFF. CDR3 coding DNA: TGTGCCAGCTCACTGGGACGTGGGAATGAGCAGTTCTTC. The full variable domain, in which reference TRBV18 and TRBJ2-1 provide the parts outside the CDR3, is NAGVMQNPRHLVRRRGQEARLRCSPMKGHSHVYWYRQLPEEGLKFMVYLQKENIIDESGMPKERFSAEFPKEGPSILRIQQVVRGDSAAYFCASSLGRGNEQFFGPGTRLTVL.